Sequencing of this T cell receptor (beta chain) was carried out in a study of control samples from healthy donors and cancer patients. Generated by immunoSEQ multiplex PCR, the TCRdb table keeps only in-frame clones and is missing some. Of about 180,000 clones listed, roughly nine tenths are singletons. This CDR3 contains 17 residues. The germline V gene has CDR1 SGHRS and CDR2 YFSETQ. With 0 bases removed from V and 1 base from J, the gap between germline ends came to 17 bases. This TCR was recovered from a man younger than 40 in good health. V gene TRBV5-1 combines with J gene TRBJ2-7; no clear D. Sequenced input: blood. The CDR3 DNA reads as TGCGCCAGCAGCTTGGGGCTGGGCTTTACAACTTCCTACGAGCAGTACTTC. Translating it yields CASSLGLGFTTSYEQYF.